Reported below is one T cell receptor (beta chain). What antigen it recognizes has not been identified. No much larger clone is present one base from it, and per-base qualities are unavailable. The data were taken from a study of blood T cell repertoires in COVID-19 (dated by TCRdb to the early 2020s). About the study as a whole: Samples from collaborators originated in the United States, Italy and Spain and spanned both the acute and convalescent phases of COVID-19. HLA class I and class II types, where available, came from metadata supplied by the sample provider rather than from assay-based typing. A de-identified subject ID, COVID-19 status, age in years and sex were almost always included in the sample metadata. The material from the prospective study consisted of cDNA or gDNA derived from T cells, B-cell-depleted T cells, or PBMCs. The repertoires were released in a freely available public database intended as a resource for research on the immune response to SARS-CoV-2. Deeply sampled blood TCRbeta repertoires from subjects exposed to, actively infected with, or recovered from COVID-19 were included in the dataset. Samples came from the ongoing ImmuneRACE study (first 160 participants) plus 1,254 subjects from 6 global collaborators.

The immunoSEQ Assay, a bias-controlled multiplex PCR, was used to amplify TCRbeta CDR3 regions from genomic DNA. The authors' analysis ran thus. Within the assay, amplification of reference gene primers was used to estimate how many nucleated cells each sample contained. To quantify the absolute abundance of each unique TCRbeta CDR3 rearrangement, sequence reads were collapsed and filtered. Productive Simpson clonality was computed per sample as the square root of Simpson's diversity index over productive rearrangements. In TCRdb, the immuneACCESS table is reduced to in-frame sequences with V and J assigned. These tables do not hold every clone; where another copy was compared, an unresolved V gene accounts for under half, and the others remain unexplained. V, J and clone size were drawn from that table, and D and trimming were deduced from the DNA. The sample records 150,000 to 200,000 clones, 89% of which are singletons. The ten largest make up approximately 2% of the sample.

Results and caveats for the whole study, not just this receptor: Clinical and demographic metadata were provided uncurated, with the amount varying by source and participant.

Another Seattle source contributed samples from volunteer blood donors who had recovered from COVID-19. Each collaborating institution followed its own protocols to collect whole blood in K2EDTA tubes. For TCRbeta analysis, collaborators shipped samples as frozen whole blood, isolated PBMCs, or DNA extracted from either of those sample types. The germline V gene yields SGHAT for CDR1 and FQNNGV for CDR2. Taken from cysteine to phenylalanine, the CDR3 has 15 residues. Solely the CDR3 DNA is kept, with 45 bases framed from the first base. V drops 5 bases and J drops 7 bases, leaving 18 bases in between.

The sample was peripheral blood. The TCR comes from a man in his late teens or twenties who had recovered from COVID-19. The V and J segments used are TRBV11-2 and TRBJ2-1; the D gene is perhaps TRBD1, from 7 matching bases. This receptor has the CDR3 CASSSGGTDLNEQFF. In nucleotide form, the sequence is TGTGCCAGCAGCAGTGGGGGGACAGATTTAAATGAGCAGTTCTTC. Reference TRBV11-2 and TRBJ2-1 genes cover what lies past the CDR3, so the full variable domain is EAGVAQSPRYKIIEKRQSVAFWCNPISGHATLYWYQQILGQGPKLLIQFQNNGVVDDSQLPKDRFSAERLKGVDSTLKIQPAKLEDSAVYLCASSSGGTDLNEQFFGPGTRLTVL.